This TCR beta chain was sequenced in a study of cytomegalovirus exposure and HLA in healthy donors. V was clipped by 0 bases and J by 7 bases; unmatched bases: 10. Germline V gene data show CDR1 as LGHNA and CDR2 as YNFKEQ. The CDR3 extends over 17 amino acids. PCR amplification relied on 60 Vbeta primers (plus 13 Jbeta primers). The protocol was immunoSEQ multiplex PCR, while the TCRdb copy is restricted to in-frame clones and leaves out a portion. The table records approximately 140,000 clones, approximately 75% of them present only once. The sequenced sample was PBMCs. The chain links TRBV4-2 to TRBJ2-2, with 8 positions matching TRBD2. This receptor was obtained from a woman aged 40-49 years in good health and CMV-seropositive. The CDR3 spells CASSQDTSGSWNGELFF. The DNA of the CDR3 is TGTGCCAGCAGCCAAGATACCAGCGGGAGTTGGAACGGGGAGCTGTTTTTT.